One sample yielded the 26 T cell receptor beta chains listed below, sequenced in a study of blood T cell repertoires in COVID-19. Method: immunoSEQ multiplex PCR; TCRdb's copy keeps in-frame clones and lacks some. The top ten clones hold around 6.5% of a sample with 200,000 to 250,000 clones, approximately 86% of them seen once. The sequencing input was peripheral blood. These receptors all stem from a woman aged 55-70 years with active or convalescent COVID-19.

The chain employs TRBV5-1 and TRBJ1-1; D not resolved. The CDR3 totals 12 residues. Germline V CDR1 and CDR2: SGHRS, YFSETQ. Trimming left V 4 bases short and J 5 bases short, with 9 bases between. The CDR3 region is CASSAPETEAFF. CDR3 bases: TGCGCCAGCAGCGCCCCCGAGACTGAAGCTTTCTTT.

The genes are TRBV10-2 and TRBJ2-1; 13 bases are shared with TRBD2. Unmatched junction bases numbered 4, after V lost 5 bases and J lost 6 bases. This CDR3 is built from 15 residues. The germline gives CDR1 WSHSY, CDR2 SAAADI. The CDR3 nucleotides read TGCGCCAGCAGTCTAGGACTAGCGGGGGTCAATGAGCAGTTCTTC. Protein product: CASSLGLAGVNEQFF.

The chain links TRBV2 to TRBJ1-5; 8 bases are a match to TRBD1. The CDR3 covers 16 residues. Per germline, CDR1 SNHLY and CDR2 FYNNEI. The V and J ends lost 2 bases and 8 bases, in that order; junction bases with no gene match: 11. The CDR3 DNA is TGTGCCAGCAGTGAAATCTTGTCAGGGGGCATCGAGCCCCAGCATTTT. Protein sequence: CASSEILSGGIEPQHF.

V is TRBV6-5 and J is TRBJ2-2; no firm D call. Germline CDR1 reads MNHEY; CDR2 reads SVGAGI. The CDR3 is made up of 14 amino acids. Deletions cut 7 bases from V and 1 base from J, with 10 bases between. The CDR3 DNA reads as TGTGCCAGCAAACGACTCATGAACACCGGGGAGCTGTTTTTT. Translated, it gives CASKRLMNTGELFF.

This chain uses TRBV2 with TRBJ2-6; D is unclear. V was clipped by 4 bases and J by 0 bases, with 4 bases between them. Germline V lookup: CDR1 SNHLY, CDR2 FYNNEI. CDR3 length: 14 amino acids. In DNA, the CDR3 is TGTGCCAGCAGTGGCAGCTCTGGGGCCAACGTCCTGACTTTC. This gives the protein CASSGSSGANVLTF.

This clone occurred once. This chain connects TRBV4-2 to TRBJ2-1; 9 nucleotides agree with TRBD2. Germline lookup yields CDR1 LGHNA and CDR2 YNFKEQ. The length of the CDR3 is 14 residues. V shed 0 bases, J shed 14 bases, and the junction held 8 bases outside the gene matches. DNA of the CDR3: TGTGCCAGCAGCCAAGATTTCCATAGCGGGAGAGAGTTCTTC. Its translation: CASSQDFHSGREFF.

This clone showed up just once. The rearrangement uses TRBV27 and TRBJ1-6; 8 bases line up with TRBD1. Germline CDR1 is MNHEY and CDR2 is SMNVEV (reference sequence). The CDR3 spans 15 residues. Trimming took 5 bases from V and 8 from J; bases not matched to a gene: 8. The CDR3 protein is CASSARTGSDSPLHF. The CDR3, as DNA: TGTGCCAGCAGTGCCCGGACAGGGTCCGATTCACCCCTCCACTTT.

This rearrangement joins TRBV19 to TRBJ2-7; 12 bases align to TRBD2. J was trimmed by 4 bases and V by 5 bases; bases with no gene match: 6. Germline V gives CDR1 LNHDA, CDR2 SQIVND (reference sequence). This CDR3 has 15 amino acids. The CDR3, as DNA: TGTGCCAGTAGTTTCGGACTAGCGGGGCCATACGAGCAGTACTTC. It is translated as CASSFGLAGPYEQYF.

CDR3 sequence: CASSQPVRGTSEERKLFF. In DNA, the CDR3 is TGTGCCAGCAGCCAACCAGTCAGGGGGACCTCCGAAGAGCGAAAACTGTTTTTT. The V gene is TRBV3-1 (or the pseudogene TRBV3-2), the J gene TRBJ1-4, with 7 bases fitting TRBD1. CDR1 is LGHDT and CDR2 is YNNKEL in the germline V gene (reference sequence). The V and J ends lost 2 bases and 10 bases, in that order; junction bases with no gene match: 19. CDR3 length: 18 residues.

V usage is TRBV5-1 and J usage is TRBJ2-3; 11 positions agree with TRBD2. Germline V CDR1 and CDR2: SGHRS, YFSETQ. The CDR3 runs 18 residues. J gave up 4 bases and V 1 base, and 11 bases lay outside the gene matches. The CDR3 spells CASSLIFVAGGISDTQYF. As DNA, the CDR3 is TGCGCCAGCAGCTTGATCTTTGTAGCGGGGGGGATTTCAGATACGCAGTATTTT.

The rearrangement joins TRBV5-4 to TRBJ2-3; TRBD2 is a possible D gene (6 bases). V lost 0 bases and J lost 2, with 10 bases in between. The CDR3 loop spans 15 amino acids. CDR1 and CDR2 from the germline V gene are SGHNT and YYREEE (reference sequence). CDR3 loop: CASSLAGVLTDTQYF. CDR3 nucleotides: TGTGCCAGCAGCTTGGCGGGGGTCCTCACAGATACGCAGTATTTT.

The DNA for the CDR3 is TGTGCCAGTTCGCGGTGGAGCACTGAAGCTTTCTTT. Amino acid sequence: CASSRWSTEAFF. The V gene is TRBV2, the J gene TRBJ1-1, with D unclear. This CDR3 region has 12 residues. With 9 bases removed from V and 4 bases from J, the gap between germline ends came to 12 bases. Germline V CDR1 and CDR2: SNHLY, FYNNEI.

The CDR3 loop reads CASSKEQGLATGELFF. The CDR3 coding sequence is TGTGCCAGCAGCAAAGAGCAGGGGCTGGCCACCGGGGAGCTGTTTTTT. The chain has TRBV21-1 and TRBJ2-2; the tabulated D call, TRBD1, remains unverified against the DNA. TRBV21-1 is annotated as a pseudogene. The CDR3 totals 16 residues.

This chain links TRBV5-1 with TRBJ2-5, with 8 bases aligning to TRBD1. With V trimmed by 4 bases and J by 2 bases, 19 bases remained unmatched. Germline V CDR1 and CDR2: SGHRS, YFSETQ. This CDR3 has 19 amino acids. The CDR3, as DNA: TGCGCCAGCAGCCCCCTCCCTCCGGGGCAGGGGGCGCGTCAAGAGACCCAGTACTTC. The encoded protein is CASSPLPPGQGARQETQYF. The full variable domain, completed using reference TRBV5-1 and TRBJ2-5, is KAGVTQTPRYLIKTRGQQVTLSCSPISGHRSVSWYQQTPGQGLQFLFEYFSETQRNKGNFPGRFSGRQFSNSRSEMNVSTLELGDSALYLCASSPLPPGQGARQETQYFGPGTRLLVL.

V usage is TRBV4-1 and J usage is TRBJ1-5, with TRBD1 matching over 8 bases. With 3 bases clipped from V and 0 bases from J, the junction kept 10 bases outside the gene matches. CDR1 MGHRA and CDR2 YSYEKL come from the germline V gene. There are 18 residues in the CDR3. CDR3 sequence: CASSHPRDRFDSNQPQHF. CDR3 nucleotides: TGCGCCAGCAGCCATCCCCGGGACAGGTTCGATAGCAATCAGCCCCAGCATTTT.

The CDR3 here is CASETGNTGELFF. Written as DNA, the CDR3 is TGTGCCAGCGAGACAGGGAACACCGGGGAGCTGTTTTTT. The genes are TRBV13 and TRBJ2-2; perhaps TRBD1 as D (6 bases). CDR1 is PRHDT and CDR2 is FYEKMQ in the germline V gene (reference sequence). Trimming shortened V by 8 bases and J by 1 base, and 8 bases separated the two germline ends. This CDR3 is built from 13 residues.

This clone was seen only a few times. The V and J genes are TRBV19 and TRBJ1-1; a possible D gene is TRBD1 (5 bases). CDR3 length: 14 residues. The germline V gene has CDR1 LNHDA and CDR2 SQIVND (reference sequence). Deletions cut 3 bases from V and 7 bases from J, with 15 bases between. The CDR3 DNA reads TGTGCCAGTAGTATCGTCGGGCAGGGAAGTGAAGCTTTCTTT. It translates to CASSIVGQGSEAFF. The full variable domain, completed using reference TRBV19 and TRBJ1-1, is DGGITQSPKYLFRKEGQNVTLSCEQNLNHDAMYWYRQDPGQGLRLIYYSQIVNDFQKGDIAEGYSVSREKKESFPLTVTSAQKNPTAFYLCASSIVGQGSEAFFGQGTRLTVV.

The gene calls are TRBV5-6 and TRBJ2-2; maybe TRBD2 (6 bases). The V gene's germline CDR1 is SGHDT and CDR2 YYEEEE. V shed 4 bases and J shed 4 bases, with 14 bases lying between them. The CDR3 is 15 residues long. The CDR3: CASSPWRDFTGELFF. The CDR3 DNA follows: TGTGCCAGCAGCCCGTGGAGGGATTTCACCGGGGAGCTGTTTTTT.

The chain links TRBV5-6 to TRBJ1-1; TRBD1 agrees at 9 bases. Germline trimming cut 0 bases from V and 3 bases from J; bases unmatched to any gene: 3. Germline CDR1 and CDR2: SGHDT and YYEEEE. CDR3 size: 15 residues. The CDR3 DNA sequence: TGTGCCAGCAGCTTGGTCCGGGACAGGGACACTGAAGCTTTCTTT. It is translated as CASSLVRDRDTEAFF.

The chain links TRBV15 to TRBJ1-4, with D possibly being TRBD1 (5 bases). CDR1 and CDR2 (germline): LNHNV, YYDKDF (reference sequence). V lost 0 bases and J 0 bases, leaving 14 bases between the germline ends. This CDR3 region has 18 residues. CDR3 nucleotides: TGTGCCACCAGCAGAGATGCGGCGGTCAGGGCAACTAATGAAAAACTGTTTTTT. It encodes CATSRDAAVRATNEKLFF.

This chain joins TRBV2 and TRBJ1-1; TRBD1 might be the D (5 bases). This CDR3 spans 16 amino acids. Trimming removed 6 bases at V and 0 bases at J, with 17 bases between. CDR1 is SNHLY, CDR2 FYNNEI, per germline. The CDR3 spells CASSRDFGSVNTEAFF. CDR3 DNA: TGTGCCAGCAGCCGGGACTTCGGTTCCGTGAACACTGAAGCTTTCTTT.

This clone was counted a few times. The chain links TRBV7-2 to TRBJ2-5; TRBD1 is a possible D gene (6 bases). The CDR3 is 14 amino acids. Germline CDR1 reads SGHTA; CDR2 reads FQGNSA. With 1 base removed from V and 4 bases from J, the gap between germline ends came to 10 bases. The CDR3 is CASSLGGGVETQYF. As DNA, the CDR3 is TGTGCCAGCAGCTTAGGAGGGGGAGTAGAGACCCAGTACTTC.

The rearrangement uses TRBV7-2 and TRBJ2-3; the D gene is possibly TRBD1 (6 bases). V lost 6 bases to trimming and J lost 1 base, with 17 bases between them. The CDR3 consists of 16 residues. Germline V CDR1 and CDR2: SGHTA, FQGNSA. The CDR3 DNA follows: TGTGCCAGCAGTCCGGGTAGGGGGATCCGCACAGATACGCAGTATTTT. It codes for CASSPGRGIRTDTQYF.

The V gene is TRBV6-5, the J gene TRBJ2-2; maybe TRBD2 (5 bases). The V gene's germline CDR1 is MNHEY and CDR2 SVGAGI. The CDR3 consists of 16 residues. The V gene lost 1 base and the J gene lost 2 bases, with 11 bases spanning the gap. This CDR3 reads CASSYLSGVNTGELFF. Written as DNA, the CDR3 is TGTGCCAGCAGTTACTTAAGCGGAGTAAACACCGGGGAGCTGTTTTTT.

This chain joins TRBV29-1 and TRBJ2-2, with a weak D call TRBD1 (5 bases). There are 15 residues in the CDR3. V lost 3 bases, J lost 8 bases, and 19 bases lay in between. Germline CDR1 SQVTM, CDR2 ANQGSEA. This CDR3 reads CSVETRTSWTGELFF. CDR3 DNA: TGCAGCGTTGAGACCAGGACGTCGTGGACAGGGGAGCTGTTTTTT.

This clone was observed once. The V gene is TRBV6-5, the J gene TRBJ1-4; weak D call: TRBD1 (6 bases). The CDR3 contains 15 residues. The V end was cut by 4 bases, the J end by 1 base, with 10 bases between. CDR1 is MNHEY, CDR2 SVGAGI, per germline. The CDR3: CASSSLQGTNEKLFF. In DNA form, the CDR3 reads TGTGCCAGCAGTTCTCTACAGGGAACTAATGAAAAACTGTTTTTT.